The sequence of this TCR beta chain was determined in a study of PD-L1 blockade in urothelial cancer. Study-wide background: Every 3 weeks, patients received intravenous atezolizumab 1,200 mg, beginning 2014. Anywhere from 0 to 3 prior chemotherapy regimens had been received by patients. The median number of T cells present in blood samples was around 150,000. The study, taken as a whole, reports: Improved survival was predicted by pretreatment blood TCR clonality below the median.

CDR1 is KGHSH and CDR2 is LQKENI in the germline V gene. V was pared by 3 bases and J by 4 bases, with 7 bases of the junction left unmatched. This CDR3 region has 15 residues. Clones were read by immunoSEQ multiplex PCR, and TCRdb kept only the in-frame ones, dropping some. The repertoire holds tens of thousands of clones, with approximately 82% as singletons. To note about this clone: Its target is not known.

The sequenced sample was PBMCs, obtained around atezolizumab (anti-PD-L1) treatment. V usage is TRBV18 and J usage is TRBJ1-2; 8 bases are shared with TRBD1. This TCR was sampled from a man in his sixties or seventies with urothelial cancer. CDR3 in DNA: TGTGCCAGCTCACCCTCCGGGACAGGTCGCTATGGCTACACCTTC. Its protein product is CASSPSGTGRYGYTF.